This T cell receptor beta chain was documented in a study of T cells expressing NK-cell markers. Study-wide points: Researchers report these clonotypes also headed the CD3+CD56-NKG2C+ fraction in a few donors. Dominant NKG2C+ clonotypes were found to form about 1.0-7.5% of CD8+ T cells in about six donors.

Reprocessing the 5' RACE reads, TCRdb reports a single entry for every CDR3 protein and omits DNA. The sample yields under 200,000 distinct CDR3 sequences, of which the top ten take up 18%. In regard to this clonotype: Its antigen is still unknown.

The CDR3 runs 13 residues. CDR1 is SGHVS and CDR2 is FQNEAQ in the germline V gene. Input material: blood T cells: a sorted CD56 or NKG2C T cell subset, CD4+ or CD8+ T cells, or bulk PBMC T cells (not recorded which). V and J are TRBV7-8 and TRBJ2-5. This clonotype was sampled from a woman aged 18-70 years in good health. This CDR3 is CASSPHLGETQYF.